This note documents a single TCR beta chain sequence. Its cognate antigen is unknown. The sample is drawn from a study of shared clonotypes between healthy human individuals. Study-level results: Investigators expected sequencing depth to affect clonotype sharing among donors. Around 4.7% of naive CD4 clonotypes were shared across a few donors.

Clones were sequenced by immunoSEQ multiplex PCR, and TCRdb holds only the in-frame ones, with some missing. The sample lists approximately 2,300,000 clones; 85% to 95% were seen once. The CDR3 is 11 amino acids. Trimming shortened V by 6 bases and J by 10 bases, and 12 bases separated the two germline ends. Germline values: CDR1 SGHTA, CDR2 FQGNSA. Splitting of CD4+ cells produced CD45RA+ naive and CD45RA-negative memory subsets. This clonotype was sampled from a man younger than 30 in good health. Some clones in this sample may be carry-over from other donors' samples. The rearrangement uses TRBV7-2 and TRBJ1-1; D is possibly TRBD1 (5 bases). Sequencing was carried out using naive CD4+ T cells from PBMCs. Sample subset: CD45RA+ positively selected. CDR3 sequence: CASSVGGGAFF. CDR3 DNA sequence: TGTGCCAGCAGTGTCGGGGGGGGAGCTTTCTTT.